The entry below gives a single T cell receptor beta chain sequence along with its context. The data stem from a study of cytomegalovirus exposure and HLA in healthy donors. It was with 60 Vbeta and 13 Jbeta primers that the PCR ran. This table comes from immunoSEQ multiplex PCR, and its TCRdb copy is limited to in-frame clones, with some not included. The sample shows around 150,000 clones, roughly four fifths of them seen only once. The J segment lost 8 bases and the V segment lost 2 bases, leaving 2 bases of the junction unmatched. CDR1 and CDR2 from the germline V gene are SGHVS and FQNEAQ. The CDR3 consists of 13 residues.

J is TRBJ1-2 and V is TRBV7-8, with 10 bases identical to TRBD1. This receptor was taken from a male donor in good health and CMV-seropositive. Sample: PBMCs. CDR3 sequence (DNA): TGTGCCAGCAGCTTACGGGACAGGGGCGGCTACACCTTC. Protein sequence: CASSLRDRGGYTF.